This passage covers 21 T cell receptor beta chains from one sample sequenced in a study of blood T cell repertoires in COVID-19. The repertoire was sequenced with immunoSEQ multiplex PCR; TCRdb's copy has only in-frame clones and lacks some. The table has approximately 170,000 clones, around 90% seen once; the top ten hold approximately 9.4%. Sequencing was carried out using PBMCs or T cells enriched from blood (not recorded which). These receptors were taken from a woman aged 18-35 years who had recovered from COVID-19.

The V gene is TRBV28, the J gene TRBJ1-4, with 7 bases that match TRBD1. With V trimmed by 3 bases and J by 11 bases, 12 bases remained unmatched. The CDR3 length is 15 residues. Germline V gene lookup returns CDR1 MDHEN and CDR2 SYDVKM. The CDR3 DNA sequence: TGTGCCAGCAGTTTCTGGAGCGGACAGGCAGAGAAACTGTTTTTT. It yields the protein CASSFWSGQAEKLFF.

CDR3 residues: CASSQPSGGDFPSSYEQYF. In DNA form, the CDR3 reads TGTGCCAGCAGCCAACCCAGCGGGGGCGACTTCCCAAGCTCCTACGAGCAGTACTTC. The chain carries TRBV3-1 (or the pseudogene TRBV3-2) and TRBJ2-7; 8 bases agree with TRBD2. Germline V CDR1 and CDR2: LGHDT, YNNKEL (reference sequence). The V gene end was trimmed by 2 bases and the J gene end by 0 bases; junction bases not matched to a gene: 15. The CDR3 length is 19 residues.

This chain connects TRBV6-5 to TRBJ1-2, with D unresolved. Germline V gene sequence: CDR1 MNHEY, CDR2 SVGAGI. The CDR3 consists of 13 residues. V was pared by 2 bases and J by 2 bases, with 6 bases between. The CDR3 region is CASSYGENYGYTF. The CDR3 region has the DNA TGTGCCAGCAGTTACGGGGAGAACTATGGCTACACCTTC.

The rearrangement joins TRBV10-1 to TRBJ2-1, with 9 bases fitting TRBD2. Trimming took 5 bases from V and 3 from J; bases not matched to a gene: 5. Germline lookup yields CDR1 WNHNN and CDR2 SYGVQD (reference sequence). The CDR3 extends over 15 amino acids. The CDR3 spells CASSRSGGGYNEQFF. The CDR3 DNA sequence: TGCGCCAGCAGTCGTAGCGGGGGTGGCTACAATGAGCAGTTCTTC.

The V call is TRBV20-1, the J call TRBJ1-2, with unresolved D. In germline, CDR1 is DFQATT, CDR2 SNEGSKA (reference sequence). V was cut by 3 bases and J by 10 bases, with 12 bases left in between. The CDR3 is 11 amino acids. CDR3 sequence reads: CSASSGDVYTF. The CDR3 DNA reads as TGCAGTGCTAGTTCCGGGGATGTCTACACCTTC.

V is TRBV3-1 (or the pseudogene TRBV3-2) and J is TRBJ2-1; 11 bases line up with TRBD2. The germline V gene has CDR1 LGHDT and CDR2 YNNKEL (reference sequence). V trimming: 5 bases; J trimming: 5 bases; junction bases outside the gene matches: 5. The length of the CDR3 is 15 residues. This chain's CDR3 is CASSKLAGDHNEQFF. The CDR3 coding sequence is TGTGCCAGCAGCAAACTAGCGGGGGACCACAATGAGCAGTTCTTC.

This sequence joins TRBV7-9 and TRBJ2-7; 9 nucleotides line up with TRBD2. The CDR3 sequence is 14 residues long. The germline V gene has CDR1 SEHNR and CDR2 FQNEAQ (reference sequence). Trimming cost V 3 bases and J 4 bases; bases outside gene matches: 4. The CDR3 DNA reads TGTGCCAGCAGCTTGACTAGCGGTTATTACGAGCAGTACTTC. Residues: CASSLTSGYYEQYF.

This clone turned up a few times. This rearrangement joins TRBV19 to TRBJ1-1; D is unclear. CDR3 length: 12 residues. Trimming pared 6 bases from V and 4 bases from J, leaving 9 bases between. The germline V gene encodes CDR1 LNHDA and CDR2 SQIVND (reference sequence). The CDR3 is CASRETGTEAFF. CDR3 sequence (DNA): TGTGCCAGTAGGGAGACTGGCACTGAAGCTTTCTTT.

V gene TRBV6-1 combines with J gene TRBJ1-1; D is ambiguous. Germline CDR1 and CDR2: MNHNS and SASEGT. The V end lost 5 bases, the J end lost 8 bases, and 15 bases lay between the germline ends. The CDR3 is 13 residues long. DNA of the CDR3: TGTGCCAGCAGTCAAGGGTTGGCCAGGGAAGCTTTCTTT. This codes for CASSQGLAREAFF.

The genes are TRBV11-2 and TRBJ2-1; 7 bases are a match to TRBD2. CDR3 length: 15 residues. The V gene's germline CDR1 is SGHAT and CDR2 FQNNGV. After removal of 0 bases from V and 6 bases from J, the junction contained 5 bases not matched to a gene. This CDR3 reads CASSLEGPSGNEQFF. The CDR3, as DNA: TGTGCCAGCAGCTTAGAAGGTCCTAGCGGCAATGAGCAGTTCTTC.

This chain links TRBV29-1 with TRBJ2-1; perhaps TRBD2 as D (6 bases). CDR3 length: 14 residues. V lost 3 bases and J 3 bases, leaving 12 bases between the germline ends. CDR1 and CDR2 (germline): SQVTM, ANQGSEA. DNA of the CDR3: TGCAGCGTTGAGGTGCGGGATTACTACAATGAGCAGTTCTTC. It specifies CSVEVRDYYNEQFF.

V usage is TRBV18 and J usage is TRBJ1-5; tentatively, D is TRBD1 (5 bases). The CDR3 has 15 amino acids. Germline V gene sequence: CDR1 KGHSH, CDR2 LQKENI. V dropped 3 bases and J dropped 1 base, with 10 bases sitting between them. The CDR3 loop is CASSPIGGSNQPQHF. In nucleotides, the CDR3 is TGTGCCAGCTCACCGATTGGGGGGAGCAATCAGCCCCAGCATTTT. The variable domain in full, with the rest retrieved from reference TRBV18 and TRBJ1-5, is NAGVMQNPRHLVRRRGQEARLRCSPMKGHSHVYWYRQLPEEGLKFMVYLQKENIIDESGMPKERFSAEFPKEGPSILRIQQVVRGDSAAYFCASSPIGGSNQPQHFGDGTRLSIL.

The V call is TRBV7-3, the J call TRBJ2-2, with D maybe TRBD2 (6 bases). With 2 bases removed from V and 4 bases from J, the gap between germline ends came to 23 bases. Germline CDR1 and CDR2: SGHTA and FQGTGA. The length of the CDR3 is 19 residues. The CDR3 DNA reads TGTGCCAGCAGCTTACGTTCTATGCCCGGGACTCCCATCACCGGGGAGCTGTTTTTT. Translated, it gives CASSLRSMPGTPITGELFF.

The V call is TRBV7-3, the J call TRBJ1-1; D possibly corresponds to TRBD1 (6 bases). Trimming pared 0 bases from V and 0 bases from J, leaving 8 bases between. Germline V gene lookup returns CDR1 SGHTA and CDR2 FQGTGA. The CDR3 runs to 15 residues. The DNA of the CDR3 is TGTGCCAGCAGCTTAACTGGACAGTTGAACACTGAAGCTTTCTTT. This codes for CASSLTGQLNTEAFF.

The chain links TRBV10-1 to TRBJ1-2, with 8 bases aligning to TRBD1. With V trimmed by 5 bases and J by 6 bases, 5 bases remained unmatched. In germline, CDR1 is WNHNN, CDR2 SYGVQD (reference sequence). The CDR3 is 13 amino acids. The CDR3 bases are TGCGCCAGCAGTTTGGACAGGGCCCATGGCTACACCTTC. It specifies CASSLDRAHGYTF.

The rearrangement uses TRBV5-1 and TRBJ2-1, with 10 bases identical to TRBD2. The CDR3 is 15 residues long. From germline, CDR1 is SGHRS and CDR2 YFSETQ. Losses at the gene ends were 4 bases for V and 0 bases for J; bases not matched to a gene: 1. This CDR3 reads CASSPSGGSYNEQFF. DNA for the CDR3: TGCGCCAGCAGCCCTAGCGGGGGCTCCTACAATGAGCAGTTCTTC.

The chain uses TRBV6-5 and TRBJ1-4, with D possibly TRBD1 on 5 matching bases. The CDR3 has 16 amino acids. The germline V and J ends were trimmed by 0 bases and 3 bases, with 11 bases remaining between them. CDR1 and CDR2 from the germline V gene are MNHEY and SVGAGI. The CDR3 DNA sequence: TGTGCCAGCAGTTACTCCAGGGTCAGGGCTAATGAAAAACTGTTTTTT. Its translation: CASSYSRVRANEKLFF.

The chain joins TRBV5-6 to TRBJ2-7; the match to TRBD2 covers 14 bases. Germline V CDR1 and CDR2: SGHDT, YYEEEE. Germline trimming cut 0 bases from V and 6 bases from J; bases unmatched to any gene: 5. There are 16 residues in the CDR3. CDR3 bases: TGTGCCAGCAGCTTGGGCGGACTAGCGGGAGGAGGCGAGCAGTACTTC. Encoded protein: CASSLGGLAGGGEQYF.

The chain uses TRBV12-2 and TRBJ2-3; TRBD2 reflects the table's D call only, with no check against the DNA. TRBV12-2 is labeled a pseudogene. CDR3 length: 15 residues. The CDR3 DNA reads TGTGCAAGTCGCTTGGTCTTACTAGCAACAGATACGCAGTATTTT. As protein: CASRLVLLATDTQYF.

The V gene is TRBV30, the J gene TRBJ2-7; D may be TRBD2 (6 bases). Looked up from germline, CDR1 is GTSNPN and CDR2 is SVGIG (reference sequence). The V end was cut by 0 bases, the J end by 3 bases, with 15 bases between. CDR3 size: 15 residues. The CDR3 reads CAWSVDGSALYEQYF. The CDR3 nucleotides are TGTGCCTGGAGTGTGGACGGGAGCGCCCTCTACGAGCAGTACTTC.

This clone was detected a few times. The CDR3 is CASSLGGGTEAFF. In DNA, the CDR3 is TGTGCCAGCAGCTTAGGGGGGGGAACTGAAGCTTTCTTT. The chain joins TRBV7-6 to TRBJ1-1; D perhaps matches TRBD1 (5 bases). Trimming cost V 1 base and J 5 bases, with 8 bases left between them. From germline, CDR1 is SGHVS and CDR2 FNYEAQ. CDR3 length: 13 residues.